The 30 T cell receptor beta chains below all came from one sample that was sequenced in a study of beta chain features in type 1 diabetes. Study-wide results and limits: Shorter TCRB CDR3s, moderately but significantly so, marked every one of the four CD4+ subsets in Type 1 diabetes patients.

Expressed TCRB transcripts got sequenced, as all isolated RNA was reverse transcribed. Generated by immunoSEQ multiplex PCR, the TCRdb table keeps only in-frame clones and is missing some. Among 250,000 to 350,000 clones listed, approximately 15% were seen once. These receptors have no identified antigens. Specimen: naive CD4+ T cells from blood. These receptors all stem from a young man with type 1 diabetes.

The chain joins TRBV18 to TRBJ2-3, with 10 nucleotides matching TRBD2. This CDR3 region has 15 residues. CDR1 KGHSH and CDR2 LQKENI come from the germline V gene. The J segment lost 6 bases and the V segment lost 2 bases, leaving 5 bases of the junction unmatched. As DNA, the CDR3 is TGTGCCAGCTCACCATCTAGCGGGAGTGATGATACGCAGTATTTT. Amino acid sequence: CASSPSSGSDDTQYF. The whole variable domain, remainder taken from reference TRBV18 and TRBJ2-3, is NAGVMQNPRHLVRRRGQEARLRCSPMKGHSHVYWYRQLPEEGLKFMVYLQKENIIDESGMPKERFSAEFPKEGPSILRIQQVVRGDSAAYFCASSPSSGSDDTQYFGPGTRLTVL.

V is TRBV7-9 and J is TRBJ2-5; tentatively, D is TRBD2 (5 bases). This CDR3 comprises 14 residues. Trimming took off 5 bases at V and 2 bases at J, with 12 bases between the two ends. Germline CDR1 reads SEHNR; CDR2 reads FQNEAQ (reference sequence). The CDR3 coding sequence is TGTGCCAGCAGCCGAAACAGCGGACAAGAGACCCAGTACTTC. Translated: CASSRNSGQETQYF.

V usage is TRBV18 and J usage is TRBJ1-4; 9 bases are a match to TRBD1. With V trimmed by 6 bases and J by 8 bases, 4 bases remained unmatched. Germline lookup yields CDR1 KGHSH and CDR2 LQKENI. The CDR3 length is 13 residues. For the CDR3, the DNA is TGTGCCAGCTCGGACAGGGGTCGCGAAAAACTGTTTTTT. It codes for CASSDRGREKLFF.

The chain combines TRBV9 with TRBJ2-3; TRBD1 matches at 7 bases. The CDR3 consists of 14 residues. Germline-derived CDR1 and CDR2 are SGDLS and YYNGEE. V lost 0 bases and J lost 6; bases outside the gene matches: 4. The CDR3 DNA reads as TGTGCCAGCAGCGTAGATACAGGGGAGGATACGCAGTATTTT. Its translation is CASSVDTGEDTQYF. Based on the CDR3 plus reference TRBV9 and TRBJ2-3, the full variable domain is DSGVTQTPKHLITATGQRVTLRCSPRSGDLSVYWYQQSLDQGLQFLIQYYNGEERAKGNILERFSAQQFPDLHSELNLSSLELGDSALYFCASSVDTGEDTQYFGPGTRLTVL.

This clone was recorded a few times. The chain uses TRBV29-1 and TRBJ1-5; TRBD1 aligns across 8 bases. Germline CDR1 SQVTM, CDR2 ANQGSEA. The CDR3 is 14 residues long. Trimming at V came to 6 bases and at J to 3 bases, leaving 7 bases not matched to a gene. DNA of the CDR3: TGCAGCGTCGGGACAGGTTTATCCAATCAGCCCCAGCATTTT. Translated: CSVGTGLSNQPQHF.

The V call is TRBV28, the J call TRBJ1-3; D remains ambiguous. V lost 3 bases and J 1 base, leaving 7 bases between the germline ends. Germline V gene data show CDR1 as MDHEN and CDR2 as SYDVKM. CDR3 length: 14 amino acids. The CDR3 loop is CASSFAGSGNTIYF. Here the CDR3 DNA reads TGTGCCAGCAGTTTTGCCGGGTCTGGAAACACCATATATTTT. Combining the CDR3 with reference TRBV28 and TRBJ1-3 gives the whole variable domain DVKVTQSSRYLVKRTGEKVFLECVQDMDHENMFWYRQDPGLGLRLIYFSYDVKMKEKGDIPEGYSVSREKKERFSLILESASTNQTSMYLCASSFAGSGNTIYFGEGSWLTVV.

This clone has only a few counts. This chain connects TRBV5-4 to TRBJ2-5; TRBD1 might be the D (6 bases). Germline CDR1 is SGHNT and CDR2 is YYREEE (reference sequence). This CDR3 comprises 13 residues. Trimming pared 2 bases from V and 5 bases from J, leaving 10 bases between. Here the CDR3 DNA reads TGTGCCAGCAGCTTTGGGGGCCAGGAGACCCAGTACTTC. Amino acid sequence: CASSFGGQETQYF.

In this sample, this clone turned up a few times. The CDR3 DNA reads as TGCGCCAGCAGCGCTACAGGGGGCGAGGTGGAGACCCAGTACTTC. Protein product: CASSATGGEVETQYF. The chain links TRBV5-1 to TRBJ2-5; 9 bases line up with TRBD1. This CDR3 comprises 15 residues. CDR1 SGHRS and CDR2 YFSETQ come from the germline V gene. With 4 bases clipped from V and 5 bases from J, the junction kept 9 bases outside the gene matches.

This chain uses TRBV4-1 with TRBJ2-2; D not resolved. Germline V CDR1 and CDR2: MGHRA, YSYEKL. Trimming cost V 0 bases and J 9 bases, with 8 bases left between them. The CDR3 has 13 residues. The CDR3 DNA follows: TGCGCCAGCAGCCAAGATCTTAGCCGGGAGCTGTTTTTT. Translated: CASSQDLSRELFF.

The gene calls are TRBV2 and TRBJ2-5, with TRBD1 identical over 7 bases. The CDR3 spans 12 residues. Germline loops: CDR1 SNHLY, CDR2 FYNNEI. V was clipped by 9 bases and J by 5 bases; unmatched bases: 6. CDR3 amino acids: CASNRGDETQYF. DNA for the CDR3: TGTGCCAGTAACAGGGGAGATGAGACCCAGTACTTC. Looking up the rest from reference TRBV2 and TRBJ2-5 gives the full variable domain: EPEVTQTPSHQVTQMGQEVILRCVPISNHLYFYWYRQILGQKVEFLVSFYNNEISEKSEIFDDQFSVERPDGSNFTLKIRSTKLEDSAMYFCASNRGDETQYFGPGTRLLVL.

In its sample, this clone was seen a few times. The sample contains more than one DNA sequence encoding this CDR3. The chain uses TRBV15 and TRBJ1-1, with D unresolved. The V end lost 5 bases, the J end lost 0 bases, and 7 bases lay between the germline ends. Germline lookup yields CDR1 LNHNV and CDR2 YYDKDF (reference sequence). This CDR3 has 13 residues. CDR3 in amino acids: CATSPRVNTEAFF. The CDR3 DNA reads TGTGCCACCAGCCCCCGGGTGAACACTGAAGCTTTCTTT.

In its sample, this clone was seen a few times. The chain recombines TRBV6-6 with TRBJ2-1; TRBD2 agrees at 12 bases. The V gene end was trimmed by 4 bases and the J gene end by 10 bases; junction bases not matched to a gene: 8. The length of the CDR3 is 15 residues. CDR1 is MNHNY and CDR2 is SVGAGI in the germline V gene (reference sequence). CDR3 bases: TGTGCCAGCAGTTCATTGACTAGCGGGAGCATAGAGCAGTTCTTC. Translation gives CASSSLTSGSIEQFF.

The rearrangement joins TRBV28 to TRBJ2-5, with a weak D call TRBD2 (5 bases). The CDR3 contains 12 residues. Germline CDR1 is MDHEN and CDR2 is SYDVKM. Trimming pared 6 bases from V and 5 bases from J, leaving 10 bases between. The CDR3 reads CASRRRRETQYF. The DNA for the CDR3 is TGTGCCAGCAGAAGGAGGAGGGAGACCCAGTACTTC.

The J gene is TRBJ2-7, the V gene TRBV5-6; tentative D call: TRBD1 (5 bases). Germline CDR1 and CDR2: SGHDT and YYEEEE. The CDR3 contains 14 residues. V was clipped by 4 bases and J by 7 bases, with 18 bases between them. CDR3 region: CASSAQRGIGEQYF. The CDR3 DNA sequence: TGTGCCAGCAGCGCCCAAAGGGGAATCGGGGAGCAGTACTTC. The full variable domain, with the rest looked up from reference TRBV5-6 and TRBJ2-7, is DAGVTQSPTHLIKTRGQQVTLRCSPKSGHDTVSWYQQALGQGPQFIFQYYEEEERQRGNFPDRFSGHQFPNYSSELNVNALLLGDSALYLCASSAQRGIGEQYFGPGTRLTVT.

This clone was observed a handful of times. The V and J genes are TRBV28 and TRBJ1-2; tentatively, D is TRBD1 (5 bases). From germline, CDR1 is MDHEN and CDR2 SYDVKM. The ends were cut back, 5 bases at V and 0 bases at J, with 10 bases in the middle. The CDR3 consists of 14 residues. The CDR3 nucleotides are TGTGCCAGCAGTGACAGCCTCCCTAACTATGGCTACACCTTC. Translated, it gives CASSDSLPNYGYTF.

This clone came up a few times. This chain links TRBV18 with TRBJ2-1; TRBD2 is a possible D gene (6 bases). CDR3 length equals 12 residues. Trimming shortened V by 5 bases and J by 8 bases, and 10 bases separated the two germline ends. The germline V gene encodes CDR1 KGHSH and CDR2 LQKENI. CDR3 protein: CASSAREDEQFF. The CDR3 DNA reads TGTGCCAGCTCAGCCAGGGAGGATGAGCAGTTCTTC.

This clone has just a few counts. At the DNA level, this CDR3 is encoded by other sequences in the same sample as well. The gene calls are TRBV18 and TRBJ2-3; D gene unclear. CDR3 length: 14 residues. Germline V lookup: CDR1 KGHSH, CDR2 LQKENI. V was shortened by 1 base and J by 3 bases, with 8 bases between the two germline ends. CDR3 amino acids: CASSPQRSTDTQYF. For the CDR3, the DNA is TGTGCCAGCTCACCACAACGGAGTACAGATACGCAGTATTTT.

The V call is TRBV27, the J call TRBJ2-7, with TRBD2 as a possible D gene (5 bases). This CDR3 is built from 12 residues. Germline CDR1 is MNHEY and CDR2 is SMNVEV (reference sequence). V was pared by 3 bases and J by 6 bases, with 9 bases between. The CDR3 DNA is TGTGCCAGCAGTTTCCAAGAGGGCGAGCAGTACTTC. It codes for CASSFQEGEQYF.

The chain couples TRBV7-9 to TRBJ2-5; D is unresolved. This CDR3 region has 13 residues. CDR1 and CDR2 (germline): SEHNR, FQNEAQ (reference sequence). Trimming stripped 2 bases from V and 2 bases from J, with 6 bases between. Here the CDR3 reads CASSLTRQETQYF. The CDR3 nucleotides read TGTGCCAGCAGCTTAACGAGGCAAGAGACCCAGTACTTC.

The CDR3 bases are TGCGCCAGCAGCCAAGATAAGGACTTTTGGCGGGAGCCCGGGGAGCTGTTTTTT. Translated: CASSQDKDFWREPGELFF. The rearrangement joins TRBV4-3 to TRBJ2-2; 7 bases line up with TRBD2. With 0 bases clipped from V and 6 bases from J, the junction kept 13 bases outside the gene matches. The CDR3 has 18 residues. The germline gives CDR1 LGHNA, CDR2 YSLEER.

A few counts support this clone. CDR3 in amino acids: CASSPREAQYF. The DNA of the CDR3 is TGTGCCAGCAGCCCCCGGGAGGCCCAGTACTTC. This chain links TRBV7-9 with TRBJ2-5, with TRBD2 matching over 7 bases. CDR1 is SEHNR and CDR2 is FQNEAQ in the germline V gene (reference sequence). V lost 5 bases to trimming and J lost 9 bases; unmatched junction nucleotides: 3. The CDR3 length is 11 residues.

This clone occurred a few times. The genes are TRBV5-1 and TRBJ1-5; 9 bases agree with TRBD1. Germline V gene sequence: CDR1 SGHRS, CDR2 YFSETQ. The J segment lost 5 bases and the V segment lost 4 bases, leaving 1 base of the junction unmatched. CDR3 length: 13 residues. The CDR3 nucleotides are TGCGCCAGCAGCACAGGGGGCGATCAGCCCCAGCATTTT. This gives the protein CASSTGGDQPQHF.

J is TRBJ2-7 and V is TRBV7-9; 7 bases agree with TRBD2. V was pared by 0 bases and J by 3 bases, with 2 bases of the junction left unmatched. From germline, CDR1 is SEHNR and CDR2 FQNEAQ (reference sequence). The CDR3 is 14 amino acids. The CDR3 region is CASSLAGGNYEQYF. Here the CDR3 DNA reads TGTGCCAGCAGCTTAGCGGGGGGGAACTACGAGCAGTACTTC.

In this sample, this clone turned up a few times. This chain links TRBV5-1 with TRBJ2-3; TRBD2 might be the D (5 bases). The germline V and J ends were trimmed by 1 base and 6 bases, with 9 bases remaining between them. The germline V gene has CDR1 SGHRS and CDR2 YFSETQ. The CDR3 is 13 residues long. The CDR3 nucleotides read TGCGCCAGCAGCTTGCGGACGGGGGATACGCAGTATTTT. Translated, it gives CASSLRTGDTQYF.

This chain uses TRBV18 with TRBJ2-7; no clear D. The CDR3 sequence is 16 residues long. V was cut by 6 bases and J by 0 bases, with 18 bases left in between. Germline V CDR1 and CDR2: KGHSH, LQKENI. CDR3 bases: TGTGCCAGCTCCCCAACGGGTGGGTCCCTCTCCTACGAGCAGTACTTC. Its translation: CASSPTGGSLSYEQYF.

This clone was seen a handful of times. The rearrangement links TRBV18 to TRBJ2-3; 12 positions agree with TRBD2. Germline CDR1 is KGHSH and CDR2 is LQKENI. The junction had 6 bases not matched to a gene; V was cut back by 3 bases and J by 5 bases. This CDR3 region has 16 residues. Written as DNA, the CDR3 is TGTGCCAGCTCACCTGGACTAGCGGGAATAGGAGATACGCAGTATTTT. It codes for CASSPGLAGIGDTQYF.

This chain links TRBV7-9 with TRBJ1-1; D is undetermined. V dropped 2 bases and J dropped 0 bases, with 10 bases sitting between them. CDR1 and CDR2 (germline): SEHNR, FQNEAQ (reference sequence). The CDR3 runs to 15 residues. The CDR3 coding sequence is TGTGCCAGCAGCTTAAATACAGTAATGAACACTGAAGCTTTCTTT. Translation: CASSLNTVMNTEAFF.

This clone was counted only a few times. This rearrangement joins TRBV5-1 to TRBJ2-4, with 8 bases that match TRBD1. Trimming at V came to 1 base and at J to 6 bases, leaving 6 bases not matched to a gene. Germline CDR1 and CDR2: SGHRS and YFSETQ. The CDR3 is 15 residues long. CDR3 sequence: CASSLSPGTGNIQYF. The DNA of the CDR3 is TGCGCCAGCAGCTTGTCCCCCGGGACAGGAAACATTCAGTACTTC.

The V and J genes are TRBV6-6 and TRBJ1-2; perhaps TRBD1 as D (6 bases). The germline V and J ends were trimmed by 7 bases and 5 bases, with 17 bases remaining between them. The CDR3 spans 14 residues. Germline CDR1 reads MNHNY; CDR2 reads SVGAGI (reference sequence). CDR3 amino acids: CASTSGGAPYGYTF. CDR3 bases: TGTGCCAGCACCTCGGGGGGGGCGCCTTATGGCTACACCTTC.

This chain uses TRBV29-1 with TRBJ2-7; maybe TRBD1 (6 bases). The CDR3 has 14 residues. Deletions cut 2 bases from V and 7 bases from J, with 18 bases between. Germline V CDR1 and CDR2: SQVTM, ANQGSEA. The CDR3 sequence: CSVETPSTGGEQYF. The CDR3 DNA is TGCAGCGTTGAAACCCCTTCGACAGGCGGGGAGCAGTACTTC.